These T cell receptor beta chains were read from a single sample in a study of T cells after yellow fever vaccination. TCRdb recomputed calls from the 5' RACE reads with MiXCR, one row per CDR3 protein. The repertoire includes hundreds of thousands of distinct CDR3 sequences, about 12% of them detected once, and 14% to 15% sits in the top ten. This sample comprised PBMCs, obtained on the day of the yellow fever booster vaccination. All receptors derive from a man aged 25-45 years who received the YFV17D yellow fever vaccine. The CDR3 runs from the conserved cysteine through the conserved F or W. D genes are given only for firm matches. Expanded clones get a size class; other rows say once, few or many, or leave the size out.

-	TRBJ2-1	-	TRBV19	CASSIDPGSSYNEQFF	TGTGCCAGTAGTATAGACCCGGGGAGCTCCTACAATGAGCAGTTCTTC
-	TRBJ1-4	few	TRBV7-9	CASSLEKLFF	TGTGCCAGCAGCCTAGAAAAACTGTTTTTT
-	TRBJ1-6	-	TRBV28	CASSLVLSPLHF	TGTGCCAGCAGTTTGGTTCTATCACCCCTCCACTTT
-	TRBJ2-5	few	TRBV10-3	CAISDKGRETQYF	TGTGCCATCAGTGACAAGGGGCGTGAGACCCAGTACTTC
TRBD2	TRBJ2-3	many	TRBV5-1	CASSGRTSGGTDTQYF	TGCGCCAGCAGCGGCCGGACTAGCGGGGGGACAGATACGCAGTATTTT
TRBD2	TRBJ2-2	few	TRBV7-9	CASSSLAGGPIGELFF	TGTGCCAGCAGCTCACTAGCGGGAGGGCCAATCGGGGAGCTGTTTTTT
TRBD2	TRBJ2-2	few	TRBV12-3/TRBV12-4	CASSFSGRHSGELFF	TGTGCCAGCAGTTTTAGCGGGAGGCATTCCGGGGAGCTGTTTTTT
-	TRBJ2-7	-	TRBV18	CASTVSGQGLYEQYF	TGTGCCAGCACTGTCTCGGGTCAGGGGTTGTACGAGCAGTACTTC
-	TRBJ2-3	-	TRBV20-1	CSAQSSTDTQYF	TGCAGTGCTCAAAGCAGCACAGATACGCAGTATTTT
TRBD1	TRBJ2-1	-	TRBV24-1	CATSDSPGQGNNEQFF	TGTGCCACCAGTGATTCCCCCGGACAGGGAAACAATGAGCAGTTCTTC
-	TRBJ1-2	-	TRBV7-2	CASSLEFWGYTF	TGTGCCAGCAGCTTAGAGTTTTGGGGCTACACCTTC
-	TRBJ2-3	-	TRBV27	CASSLYRNAADTQYF	TGTGCCAGCAGTTTATACCGAAATGCTGCAGATACGCAGTATTTT
TRBD1	TRBJ2-4	-	TRBV6-2/TRBV6-3	CASVDRENIQYF	TGTGCCAGCGTCGACAGGGAAAACATTCAGTACTTC
TRBD2	TRBJ2-7	-	TRBV20-1	CSARAGRAPYEQYF	TGCAGTGCTAGAGCGGGGAGGGCCCCCTACGAGCAGTACTTC
-	TRBJ2-2	-	TRBV10-3	CAISERTDTVGLFF	TGTGCCATCAGTGAGCGAACAGATACCGTTGGGCTGTTTTTT
-	TRBJ2-1	-	TRBV12-3/TRBV12-4	CASSLVAVSNEQFF	TGTGCCAGCAGTTTAGTAGCGGTGAGCAATGAGCAGTTCTTC
-	TRBJ1-6	few	TRBV20-1	CSAGRGWDSPLHF	TGCAGTGCTGGGCGGGGGTGGGATTCACCCCTCCACTTT
TRBD1	TRBJ2-1	-	TRBV29-1	CSVFGTGYEQFF	TGCAGCGTGTTCGGGACAGGGTATGAGCAGTTCTTC
-	TRBJ2-7	-	TRBV28	CASSTRREQYF	TGTGCCAGCAGTACTCGGCGCGAGCAGTACTTC
TRBD2	TRBJ2-1	few	TRBV15	CATSRSSRTSGRVQQFF	TGTGCCACCAGCAGATCTTCCCGGACTAGCGGGAGGGTACAGCAGTTCTTC
TRBD1	TRBJ2-1	-	TRBV7-9	CASSLAGTGNNEQFF	TGTGCCAGCAGCTTAGCCGGGACAGGGAATAATGAGCAGTTCTTC
-	TRBJ2-1	few	TRBV10-3	CAISESGGEYNEQFF	TGTGCCATCAGTGAGTCAGGTGGGGAATACAATGAGCAGTTCTTC
-	TRBJ2-5	few	TRBV7-8	CASRPQTTKQETQYF	TGTGCCAGCAGACCTCAGACGACGAAACAAGAGACCCAGTACTTC
-	TRBJ2-3	many	TRBV7-2	CASSLVGDTQYF	TGTGCCAGCAGCTTAGTGGGAGATACGCAGTATTTT
-	TRBJ1-5	-	TRBV6-1	CASMVGGDGNQPQHF	TGTGCCAGCATGGTGGGGGGAGACGGCAATCAGCCCCAGCATTTT
-	TRBJ2-1	few	TRBV5-1	CASSLVASKRRYNEQFF	TGCGCCAGCAGTTTGGTGGCATCGAAAAGGCGTTACAATGAGCAGTTCTTC
-	TRBJ1-2	few	TRBV30	CAWTMGQQPLGYTF	TGTGCCTGGACTATGGGGCAGCAACCTCTTGGCTACACCTTC
-	TRBJ2-1	few	TRBV7-3	CASSPGRDTYNEQFF	TGTGCCAGCAGCCCCGGCAGGGATACCTACAATGAGCAGTTCTTC
-	TRBJ2-3	-	TRBV29-1	CSVEGGTITDTQYF	TGCAGCGTTGAAGGCGGGACAATCACAGATACGCAGTATTTT